The 26 T cell receptor beta chains given below trace back to one sample, sequenced in a study of T-cell memory formation after mild COVID-19. MiXCR was run by TCRdb on the 5' RACE reads, yielding one entry per CDR3 protein. In the table there are 530,000 or so distinct CDR3 sequences, approximately 15% of which are singletons. Material for sequencing was PBMCs or a T cell subset sorted from them (not recorded which). Receptors originate from an adult woman who had mild COVID-19 (a few samples of this study predate the infection). Cell type and time point are not known.

This clonotype was picked up a small number of times. The rearrangement links TRBV20-1 to TRBJ1-4; D ambiguous. Germline V CDR1 and CDR2: DFQATT, SNEGSKA (reference sequence). V was cut by 6 bases and J by 5 bases, with 13 bases left in between. The CDR3 contains 13 residues. The CDR3 loop reads CSAPLLGNEKLFF. The CDR3 bases are TGCAGTGCCCCGCTTCTAGGCAATGAAAAACTGTTTTTT.

This chain uses TRBV7-8 with TRBJ1-1; tentatively, D is TRBD1 (5 bases). Germline values: CDR1 SGHVS, CDR2 FQNEAQ. There are 9 residues in the CDR3. Deletions cut 11 bases from V and 11 bases from J, with 12 bases between. The chain's CDR3 is CAVGRGAFF. CDR3 in DNA: TGTGCCGTGGGGAGGGGCGCTTTCTTT.

CDR3: CASSFQGIDAQYF. DNA of the CDR3: TGTGCCAGCAGTTTTCAGGGGATTGATGCCCAGTACTTC. This sequence joins TRBV28 and TRBJ2-5, with TRBD1 as a possible D gene (6 bases). The CDR3 is 13 amino acids. Trimming stripped 3 bases from V and 9 bases from J, with 14 bases between. Germline values: CDR1 MDHEN, CDR2 SYDVKM. The full variable domain, with the rest looked up from reference TRBV28 and TRBJ2-5, is DVKVTQSSRYLVKRTGEKVFLECVQDMDHENMFWYRQDPGLGLRLIYFSYDVKMKEKGDIPEGYSVSREKKERFSLILESASTNQTSMYLCASSFQGIDAQYFGPGTRLLVL.

This sequence joins TRBV5-1 and TRBJ1-1, with D unresolved. This CDR3 is built from 15 residues. V was pared by 5 bases and J by 3 bases, with 17 bases between. Per germline, CDR1 SGHRS and CDR2 YFSETQ. As DNA, the CDR3 is TGCGCCAGCAGATTTTTACGGGGAGGTGACACTGAAGCTTTCTTT. Protein: CASRFLRGGDTEAFF.

This clonotype occurred a few times. V and J are TRBV5-1 and TRBJ1-2, with D unresolved. This CDR3 region has 15 residues. V was pared by 1 base and J by 0 bases, with 10 bases between. Germline V CDR1 and CDR2: SGHRS, YFSETQ. The CDR3 nucleotides read TGCGCCAGCAGCTTGAGCCAAGGTCCTAACTATGGCTACACCTTC. Translated, it gives CASSLSQGPNYGYTF.

The chain combines TRBV5-1 with TRBJ2-2; 8 positions match TRBD2. The CDR3 runs to 17 residues. CDR1 SGHRS and CDR2 YFSETQ come from the germline V gene. V was clipped by 5 bases and J by 1 base; unmatched bases: 10. The CDR3 DNA reads TGCGCCAGCAGACCCCCACTAGCGGAGATGAACACCGGGGAGCTGTTTTTT. This encodes CASRPPLAEMNTGELFF.

This clonotype was seen a few times. This chain uses TRBV7-9 with TRBJ2-1; 10 positions agree with TRBD2. With 2 bases clipped from V and 1 base from J, the junction kept 14 bases outside the gene matches. The CDR3 is 20 amino acids. Germline V gives CDR1 SEHNR, CDR2 FQNEAQ (reference sequence). The CDR3 DNA reads TGTGCCAGCAGCTTAAGAGCGGGAGGGCCGGGTTCAGCGTCCTACAATGAGCAGTTCTTC. It is translated as CASSLRAGGPGSASYNEQFF.

This clonotype came up many times. The chain recombines TRBV5-6 with TRBJ2-3; D unclear. V shed 1 base and J shed 0 bases, with 9 bases lying between them. This CDR3 spans 15 amino acids. Germline lookup yields CDR1 SGHDT and CDR2 YYEEEE. CDR3 loop: CASSLMSASTDTQYF. The CDR3 coding sequence is TGTGCCAGCAGCTTGATGTCAGCTAGCACAGATACGCAGTATTTT.

This chain joins TRBV4-3 and TRBJ1-5, with D perhaps TRBD1 (6 bases). The CDR3 totals 14 residues. Germline V gives CDR1 LGHNA, CDR2 YSLEER. Deletions cut 1 base from V and 9 bases from J, with 13 bases between. This chain's CDR3 is CASSQVAGVWPQHF. CDR3 sequence (DNA): TGCGCCAGCAGCCAAGTGGCAGGGGTTTGGCCCCAGCATTTT.

This clonotype appeared a few times. The rearrangement joins TRBV27 to TRBJ1-1, with D hard to call. The germline CDR1 and CDR2 sequences are MNHEY and SMNVEV (reference sequence). V lost 3 bases to trimming and J lost 4 bases, with 12 bases between them. The CDR3 extends over 14 amino acids. The CDR3 region is CASSLANVATEAFF. CDR3 nucleotides: TGTGCCAGCAGTTTGGCGAATGTGGCCACTGAAGCTTTCTTT.

There are many counts of this clonotype. This chain uses TRBV15 with TRBJ2-5, with D hard to call. The CDR3 extends over 15 amino acids. Per the germline V gene, CDR1 is LNHNV and CDR2 is YYDKDF (reference sequence). V lost 1 base and J lost 2, with 11 bases in between. The CDR3 DNA is TGTGCCACCAGCAGAGCCTTTGGTACGCAAGAGACCCAGTACTTC. Amino acid sequence: CATSRAFGTQETQYF.

Remarks on this clonotype: At one boundary the junction diverges from the germline segment, which might be a read error. The CDR3 region has the DNA TGTGCCAGCAACCAACAGGGTAATAGCAATCAGCCCCAGCATTTT. As protein: CASNQQGNSNQPQHF. This rearrangement joins TRBV14 to TRBJ1-5, with D possibly matching TRBD1 (6 bases). The CDR3 consists of 15 residues. The germline V gene has CDR1 SGHDN and CDR2 FVKESK.

This clonotype has a handful of counts. The rearrangement joins TRBV12-3 or TRBV12-4 to TRBJ1-2; D not certain. The CDR3 loop spans 12 amino acids. Trimming shortened V by 1 base and J by 8 bases, and 8 bases separated the two germline ends. DNA of the CDR3: TGTGCCAGCAGTTTAGACAGCTGGGGCTACACCTTC. This encodes CASSLDSWGYTF.

The V and J genes are TRBV5-1 and TRBJ2-3; perhaps TRBD2 as D (6 bases). Germline CDR1 and CDR2: SGHRS and YFSETQ. Trimming shortened V by 7 bases and J by 4 bases, and 16 bases separated the two germline ends. The CDR3 extends over 14 amino acids. In DNA, the CDR3 is TGCGCCAGCCCCGGCGGGAACGGGGCAGATACGCAGTATTTT. Protein: CASPGGNGADTQYF.

This clonotype has a handful of counts. The CDR3 spells CASSQDANSRSEAFF. The DNA for the CDR3 is TGTGCCAGCAGCCAAGATGCAAACAGCCGGAGTGAAGCTTTCTTT. This chain connects TRBV14 to TRBJ1-1; D is ambiguous. V dropped 0 bases and J dropped 7 bases, with 15 bases sitting between them. Germline CDR1 SGHDN, CDR2 FVKESK. The CDR3 runs to 15 residues.

V usage is TRBV19 and J usage is TRBJ1-6; maybe TRBD1 (6 bases). Trimming took off 7 bases at V and 6 bases at J, with 10 bases between the two ends. This CDR3 contains 13 residues. The germline V gene encodes CDR1 LNHDA and CDR2 SQIVND (reference sequence). The CDR3 reads CASTDRSNSPLHF. The CDR3 DNA is TGTGCCAGTACGGACAGATCTAATTCACCCCTCCACTTT.

This clonotype was found a few times. The chain couples TRBV20-1 to TRBJ1-3; D gene unclear. Germline V gene data show CDR1 as DFQATT and CDR2 as SNEGSKA (reference sequence). V was trimmed by 4 bases and J by 0 bases, leaving 10 bases between them. The CDR3 is 14 residues long. CDR3 coding DNA: TGCAGTGCTACTTACAGATCCTCTGGAAACACCATATATTTT. Translating gives CSATYRSSGNTIYF.

This clonotype was observed a few times. This chain connects TRBV9 to TRBJ2-2, with 7 positions matching TRBD2. The V gene end was trimmed by 1 base and the J gene end by 4 bases; junction bases not matched to a gene: 4. Per germline, CDR1 SGDLS and CDR2 YYNGEE. The CDR3 extends over 15 amino acids. CDR3 sequence: CASSVMSGGTGELFF. CDR3 coding DNA: TGTGCCAGCAGCGTAATGTCGGGAGGCACCGGGGAGCTGTTTTTT.

CDR3 nucleotides: TGTGCCAGCAGCTCGGACGTTTACTATGGCTACACCTTC. Protein sequence: CASSSDVYYGYTF. This sequence joins TRBV7-9 and TRBJ1-2, with D unclear. This CDR3 spans 13 amino acids. Germline V CDR1 and CDR2: SEHNR, FQNEAQ (reference sequence). Trimming shortened V by 4 bases and J by 3 bases, and 9 bases separated the two germline ends.

This clonotype has just a few counts. The chain uses TRBV2 and TRBJ2-7, with 8 bases fitting TRBD2. Germline V gives CDR1 SNHLY, CDR2 FYNNEI. The V and J ends lost 8 bases and 3 bases, in that order; junction bases with no gene match: 6. The CDR3 runs 13 residues. CDR3 in amino acids: CASHSGNRYEQYF. The CDR3 bases are TGTGCCAGCCATAGCGGGAATCGCTACGAGCAGTACTTC.

This clonotype has more than one count but fewer than ten. This chain connects TRBV12-3 or TRBV12-4 to TRBJ2-7, with D maybe TRBD1 (6 bases). V lost 5 bases, J lost 0 bases, and 20 bases lay in between. This CDR3 region has 17 residues. The CDR3 DNA follows: TGTGCCAGCAGTCCTGGTGGGGGCGAAGGTCTCTCCTACGAGCAGTACTTC. The encoded protein is CASSPGGGEGLSYEQYF.

On this clonotype itself: Without the conserved terminal phenylalanine or tryptophan, this CDR3 likely stems from a read error. The rearrangement joins TRBV4-3 to TRBJ2-7, with D tentatively TRBD2 (5 bases). Germline-derived CDR1 and CDR2 are LGHNA and YSLEER. There are 14 residues in the CDR3. V was trimmed by 1 base and J by 3 bases, leaving 10 bases between them. This chain's CDR3 is CASSQGVGLYEQYL. The CDR3 nucleotides read TGCGCCAGCAGCCAAGGGGTCGGACTCTACGAGCAGTACTTA.

The J gene is TRBJ2-2, the V gene TRBV4-1, with 9 bases aligning to TRBD1. This CDR3 spans 14 amino acids. Losses at the gene ends were 1 base for V and 12 bases for J; bases not matched to a gene: 6. The V gene's germline CDR1 is MGHRA and CDR2 YSYEKL. The CDR3 sequence: CASSQGPGTGKLFF. The DNA for the CDR3 is TGCGCCAGCAGCCAAGGGCCCGGGACAGGGAAGCTGTTTTTT.

This clonotype was seen more than once but under ten times. The chain uses TRBV5-6 and TRBJ2-7, with 7 nucleotides matching TRBD2. V lost 3 bases, J lost 4 bases, and 4 bases stayed unmatched. The CDR3 is made up of 13 amino acids. The germline V gene has CDR1 SGHDT and CDR2 YYEEEE. The CDR3 nucleotides read TGTGCCAGCAGCTGGGGGGGGTTGTACGAGCAGTACTTC. This translates into CASSWGGLYEQYF.

This clonotype was seen more than once but under ten times. The genes are TRBV14 and TRBJ2-2; D is uncertain. The V end lost 2 bases, the J end lost 6 bases, and 13 bases lay between the germline ends. Germline V lookup: CDR1 SGHDN, CDR2 FVKESK. The CDR3 runs to 15 residues. The CDR3 DNA follows: TGTGCCAGCAGCCAAATTCGCCCAAACCCCGGGGAGCTGTTTTTT. This gives the protein CASSQIRPNPGELFF.

This clonotype was counted ten times or more. The rearrangement uses TRBV28 and TRBJ1-2; perhaps TRBD1 as D (5 bases). CDR1 and CDR2 from the germline V gene are MDHEN and SYDVKM. Deletions cut 6 bases from V and 2 bases from J, with 10 bases between. The CDR3 has 13 amino acids. The CDR3, as DNA: TGTGCCAGCAGGGCGGGGGGGAACTATGGCTACACCTTC. Amino acids: CASRAGGNYGYTF.